Following are 28 T cell receptor beta chains from one sample sequenced in a study of tumor-infiltrating lymphocytes in oesophageal squamous cell carcinoma. MiXCR was run by TCRdb on the PCR reads, yielding one entry per CDR3 protein. The table has some 10,000 distinct CDR3 sequences, under 60% seen once. Sequenced material: esophageal tumor tissue. The source of these receptors is a female donor with esophageal squamous cell carcinoma.

In this sample, this clonotype is medium-sized. The chain employs TRBV6-1 and TRBJ1-5; no reliable D call. The CDR3 spans 12 residues. Germline values: CDR1 MNHNS, CDR2 SASEGT. V shed 7 bases and J shed 12 bases, with 16 bases lying between them. The CDR3 DNA follows: TGTGCCAGCACCGCAAGCGGATTGATCCAGCATTTT. Residues: CASTASGLIQHF.

CDR3 residues: CASSRTGGAYNEQFF. CDR3 DNA sequence: TGTGCCAGCAGCCGGACAGGGGGCGCCTACAATGAGCAGTTCTTC. The chain uses TRBV7-3 and TRBJ2-1; 11 bases fit TRBD1. This CDR3 region has 15 residues. Germline V gene lookup returns CDR1 SGHTA and CDR2 FQGTGA. J was trimmed by 2 bases and V by 5 bases; bases with no gene match: 2. Full variable domain (remainder filled in from reference TRBV7-3 and TRBJ2-1): GAGVSQTPSNKVTEKGKYVELRCDPISGHTALYWYRQSLGQGPEFLIYFQGTGAADDSGLPNDRFFAVRPEGSVSTLKIQRTERGDSAVYLCASSRTGGAYNEQFFGPGTRLTVL.

The V call is TRBV24-1, the J call TRBJ2-5; D is uncertain. The better agreement between TRBJ2-1 and the DNA end casts doubt on the J call. CDR1 and CDR2 (germline): KGHDR, SFDVKD. This CDR3 spans 11 amino acids. The CDR3 sequence: CATTLGNEQFF. DNA of the CDR3: TGTGCCACCACCTTGGGCAATGAGCAGTTCTTC.

This clonotype showed up just a few times. One base away lies a much larger clone, so this may be a sequencing read error. V gene TRBV11-3 combines with J gene TRBJ2-7; TRBD2 aligns across 14 bases. Trimming took 4 bases from V and 7 from J; bases not matched to a gene: 6. Germline CDR1 and CDR2: SGHNT and YENEEA. The CDR3 is made up of 15 amino acids. CDR3 in amino acids: CASSSGLAGGNEQYF. The CDR3 coding sequence is TGTGCCAGCAGCTCCGGACTAGCGGGAGGAAATGAGCAGTACTTC.

The chain links TRBV7-9 to TRBJ2-3; D possibly matches TRBD1 or TRBD2 (6 bases each). V was clipped by 2 bases and J by 0 bases, with 9 bases between them. CDR1 and CDR2 (germline): SEHNR, FQNEAQ (reference sequence). This CDR3 is 15 amino acids long. The DNA for the CDR3 is TGTGCCAGCAGCTTAAGGGGGGTTAGCACAGATACGCAGTATTTT. Translating gives CASSLRGVSTDTQYF.

The rearrangement links TRBV7-6 to TRBJ2-3, with D tentatively TRBD1 (6 bases). The DNA end is a closer match to TRBJ2-7, so the J assignment may be wrong. Per germline, CDR1 SGHVS and CDR2 FNYEAQ. The length of the CDR3 is 13 residues. CDR3 sequence reads: CASTSEGGFEQYF. The CDR3 bases are TGTGCCAGCACCTCGGAAGGGGGATTCGAGCAGTACTTC.

The rearrangement uses TRBV7-8 and TRBJ2-5; the match to TRBD2 covers 8 bases. The J call is doubtful: the DNA matches TRBJ2-3 better. In germline, CDR1 is SGHVS, CDR2 FQNEAQ. The CDR3 sequence is 15 residues long. The CDR3 sequence is CASSLSGGGAVMQYF. For the CDR3, the DNA is TGTGCCAGCAGCCTCTCCGGGGGGGGGGCGGTTATGCAGTATTTT.

In regard to this clonotype: With a much larger clone just one base away, this may be a read error. V is TRBV6-1 and J is TRBJ2-1; 9 positions agree with TRBD2. After removal of 6 bases from V and 13 bases from J, the junction contained 16 bases not matched to a gene. This CDR3 is 15 amino acids long. The germline V gene encodes CDR1 MNHNS and CDR2 SASEGT. The CDR3: CASSLAGVPQETQFF. The CDR3 DNA is TGTGCCAGCAGCTTAGCGGGAGTTCCCCAAGAGACCCAGTTCTTC.

This clonotype is medium-sized within its sample. The J gene is TRBJ2-5, the V gene TRBV7-6; no clear D gene. V was pared by 2 bases and J by 1 base, with 5 bases between. CDR3 length equals 13 residues. CDR1 is SGHVS and CDR2 is FNYEAQ in the germline V gene. The CDR3 region is CASSLYRQETQYF. The DNA of the CDR3 is TGTGCCAGCAGCTTATATCGCCAAGAGACCCAGTACTTC.

The chain uses TRBV12-3 or TRBV12-4 and TRBJ1-1; D gene ambiguous. The V end was cut by 4 bases, the J end by 3 bases, with 24 bases between. This CDR3 has 18 amino acids. As DNA, the CDR3 is TGTGCCAGCAGTTCCCAGCTCTCGGTTGGAGTGTTGGACACTGAAGCTTTCTTT. Protein product: CASSSQLSVGVLDTEAFF.

The gene calls are TRBV7-2 and TRBJ2-6; no clear D gene. This CDR3 is built from 17 residues. Germline CDR1 and CDR2: SGHTA and FQGNSA. V lost 6 bases, J lost 0 bases, and 15 bases lay in between. DNA for the CDR3: TGTGCCAGCAGTCCCCCTAGACGGCCCTCTGGGGCCAACGTCCTGACTTTC. Amino acid sequence: CASSPPRRPSGANVLTF.

Note on this clonotype: This may be a read error, as it is one base from a much larger clone. Without the conserved terminal phenylalanine or tryptophan, this CDR3 likely stems from a read error. The chain recombines TRBV5-6 with TRBJ2-3; 15 positions agree with TRBD2. The germline CDR1 and CDR2 sequences are SGHDT and YYEEEE. The CDR3 runs 16 residues. The junction had 3 bases not matched to a gene; V was cut back by 3 bases and J by 4 bases. The CDR3: CASSSWTSGGADTQYS. As DNA, the CDR3 is TGTGCCAGCAGCTCTTGGACTAGCGGGGGGGCAGATACGCAGTATTCT.

The chain is built from TRBV12-3 or TRBV12-4 and TRBJ2-3, with 10 bases aligning to TRBD1. The J call may be wrong; the DNA end is better matched by TRBJ2-4. The CDR3 contains 15 residues. The CDR3 sequence is CASSSDRGSLSIQYF. DNA of the CDR3: TGTGCCAGCAGTTCGGACAGGGGGAGTCTTAGCATTCAGTACTTC.

This clonotype was seen more than once but under ten times. This chain connects TRBV7-6 to TRBJ2-4; 14 bases map to TRBD2. The assigned J gene may be wrong: the sequence end matches TRBJ2-7 better. The CDR3 length is 16 residues. CDR1 is SGHVS, CDR2 FNYEAQ, per germline. CDR3: CASSDYGTSGSHEQYF. In nucleotides, the CDR3 is TGTGCCAGCAGCGATTACGGGACTAGCGGGAGCCACGAGCAGTACTTC.

The chain employs TRBV24-1 and TRBJ2-7; TRBD2 agrees at 13 bases. The DNA matches TRBJ2-1 better at its end, which makes the J call doubtful. Per germline, CDR1 KGHDR and CDR2 SFDVKD. This CDR3 contains 16 residues. The CDR3: CATSDSGLAGRNEQFF. The CDR3, as DNA: TGTGCCACCAGTGATTCGGGACTAGCGGGACGGAATGAGCAGTTCTTC.

A remark on this clonotype: The junction does not match germline at one end; this may be a read error. V is TRBV7-6 and J is TRBJ2-3; tentative D call: TRBD2 (5 bases). This CDR3 spans 13 amino acids. Germline CDR1 is SGHVS and CDR2 is FNYEAQ. CDR3 amino acids: CASSQPEDPSKDF. The CDR3 nucleotides read TGTGCCAGCAGTCAACCCGAGGACCCGTCGAAGGACTTC.

By sample fraction, this clonotype is medium-sized. The chain combines TRBV11-1 with TRBJ2-5; 7 nucleotides line up with TRBD1. The CDR3 contains 13 residues. After removal of 4 bases from V and 5 bases from J, the junction contained 4 bases not matched to a gene. In germline, CDR1 is SGHAT, CDR2 FQDESV (reference sequence). The CDR3 spells CASSSGQFETQYF. The CDR3 DNA reads as TGTGCCAGCAGCTCGGGACAGTTCGAGACCCAGTACTTC. The full variable domain, rest sourced from reference TRBV11-1 and TRBJ2-5, is EAEVAQSPRYKITEKSQAVAFWCDPISGHATLYWYRQILGQGPELLVQFQDESVVDDSQLPKDRFSAERLKGVDSTLKIQPAELGDSAMYLCASSSGQFETQYFGPGTRLLVL.

J is TRBJ1-4 and V is TRBV12-3 or TRBV12-4; maybe TRBD1 (6 bases). The germline V and J ends were trimmed by 6 bases and 7 bases, with 12 bases remaining between them. This CDR3 contains 13 residues. The CDR3 nucleotides are TGTGCCAGCAGACAGGGCGGGTTTGAAAAACTGTTTTTT. Protein product: CASRQGGFEKLFF.

This clonotype was recorded a few times. CDR3 DNA: TGTGCCAGCAGCCCAGGGACTAGCGATCTCGAGACCCAGTACTTC. As protein: CASSPGTSDLETQYF. This chain links TRBV7-3 with TRBJ2-5, with 10 bases aligning to TRBD2. The CDR3 is made up of 15 amino acids. V was pared by 5 bases and J by 5 bases, with 8 bases of the junction left unmatched. Germline CDR1 reads SGHTA; CDR2 reads FQGTGA.

The V and J genes are TRBV28 and TRBJ2-3; D is tentatively TRBD1 or TRBD2 (6 bases each). The V gene lost 5 bases and the J gene lost 6 bases, with 18 bases spanning the gap. The CDR3 spans 15 residues. The germline gives CDR1 MDHEN, CDR2 SYDVKM. As DNA, the CDR3 is TGTGCCAGCAGTCCCCTGGCCGGAGGGGGGGATACGCAGTATTTT. It encodes CASSPLAGGGDTQYF.

This chain joins TRBV12-3 or TRBV12-4 and TRBJ1-3; D call uncertain. Trimming shortened V by 2 bases and J by 4 bases, and 6 bases separated the two germline ends. The CDR3 consists of 13 residues. The CDR3 DNA is TGTGCCAGCAGTTTAACTCTAGGAAACACCATATATTTT. Protein sequence: CASSLTLGNTIYF.

This clonotype is medium-sized within its sample. The rearrangement joins TRBV2 to TRBJ2-5; unclear D gene. The V end lost 4 bases, the J end lost 3 bases, and 6 bases lay between the germline ends. The CDR3 is made up of 12 amino acids. The germline CDR1 and CDR2 sequences are SNHLY and FYNNEI. CDR3 sequence: CASSGEKETQYF. The CDR3, as DNA: TGTGCCAGCAGTGGGGAAAAAGAGACCCAGTACTTC.

In regard to this clonotype: An end of the junction does not agree with germline; a read error may underlie this. The V gene is TRBV7-2, the J gene TRBJ2-7; D gene ambiguous. CDR3 length: 14 residues. CDR1 is SGHTA and CDR2 is FQGNSA in the germline V gene. Here the CDR3 DNA reads TGTGCCAGCAGCTTAGTCACCACCAATTCACCCCTCCACTTC. It is translated as CASSLVTTNSPLHF.

The chain links TRBV7-6 to TRBJ2-5; weak D call: TRBD1 (6 bases). TRBJ2-7 matches the DNA end more closely, so the J call is doubtful. The CDR3 extends over 18 amino acids. Germline values: CDR1 SGHVS, CDR2 FNYEAQ. CDR3 nucleotide sequence: TGTGCCAGCAGCTTAGGCCCCAGTGGGCAGGGGCCCTCCTACGAGCAGTACTTC. Amino acid sequence: CASSLGPSGQGPSYEQYF.

By sample share, this clonotype is medium-sized. A read error is possible here, since a much larger clone lies one base away. The V gene is TRBV7-6, the J gene TRBJ2-7; no reliable D call. CDR1 and CDR2 (germline): SGHVS, FNYEAQ. V was trimmed by 3 bases and J by 7 bases, leaving 13 bases between them. The CDR3 loop spans 13 amino acids. Here the CDR3 DNA reads TGTGCCAGCAGCTTTCAGTCGTACAATGAGCAGTACTTC. Translating it yields CASSFQSYNEQYF.

Only one count was recorded for this clonotype. The rearrangement uses TRBV4-2 and TRBJ1-2; TRBD1 might be the D (6 bases). CDR3 size: 13 residues. V gave up 4 bases and J gave up 7 bases, with 13 bases separating them. Germline V gene sequence: CDR1 LGHNA, CDR2 YNFKEQ. CDR3 sequence reads: CASSLGGGVGYTF. The CDR3 DNA follows: TGTGCCAGCAGCCTAGGGGGGGGGGTTGGCTACACCTTC.

This clonotype has only a few counts. This chain joins TRBV6-5 and TRBJ1-4; a weak D match, TRBD1 (5 bases). Germline V gene data show CDR1 as MNHEY and CDR2 as SVGAGI. V lost 6 bases to trimming and J lost 16 bases, with 21 bases between them. CDR3 length: 13 residues. CDR3 coding DNA: TGTGCCAGCAGAAAACGGGACGGCTACGAGCAGTTTTTT. It specifies CASRKRDGYEQFF.

The V and J genes are TRBV28 and TRBJ1-2, with D unclear. V was pared by 5 bases and J by 8 bases, with 15 bases between. The CDR3 covers 13 residues. Per the germline V gene, CDR1 is MDHEN and CDR2 is SYDVKM. For the CDR3, the DNA is TGTGCCAGCAGTGTTAAACCGCGAGGAGGCTACACCTTC. It specifies CASSVKPRGGYTF.